This T cell receptor beta chain was found in a study of control samples from healthy donors and cancer patients. Clones were sequenced by immunoSEQ multiplex PCR, and TCRdb holds only the in-frame ones, with some missing. The data show 85,000 to 95,000 clones, roughly 90% seen once. The V and J ends lost 4 bases and 6 bases respectively, with 10 bases between them. This CDR3 is 13 amino acids long. The receptor was derived from a woman between 70 and 85 years old in good health. This chain links TRBV12-3 or TRBV12-4 with TRBJ1-5, with D possibly matching TRBD1 (5 bases). The specimen sequenced was blood. CDR3 bases: TGTGCCAGCAGTTACCAGGGACGTCAGCCCCAGCATTTT. It yields the protein CASSYQGRQPQHF.